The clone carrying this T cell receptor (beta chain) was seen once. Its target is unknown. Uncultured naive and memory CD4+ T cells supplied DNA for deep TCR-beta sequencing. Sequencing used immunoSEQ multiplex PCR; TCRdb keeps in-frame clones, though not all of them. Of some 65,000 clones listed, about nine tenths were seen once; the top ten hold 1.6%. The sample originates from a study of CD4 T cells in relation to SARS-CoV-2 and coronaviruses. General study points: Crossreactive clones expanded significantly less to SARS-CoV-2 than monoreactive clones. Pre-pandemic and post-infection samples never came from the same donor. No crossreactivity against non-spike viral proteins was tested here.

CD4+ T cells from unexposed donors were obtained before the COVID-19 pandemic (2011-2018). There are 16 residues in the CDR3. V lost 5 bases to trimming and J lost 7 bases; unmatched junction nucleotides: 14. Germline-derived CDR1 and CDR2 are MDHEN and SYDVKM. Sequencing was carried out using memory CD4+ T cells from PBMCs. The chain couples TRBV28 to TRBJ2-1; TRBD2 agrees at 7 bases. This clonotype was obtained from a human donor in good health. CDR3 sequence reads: CASSPAGAGVRNEQFF. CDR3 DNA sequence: TGTGCCAGCAGTCCCGCCGGGGCGGGAGTGCGGAATGAGCAGTTCTTC.